These T cell receptor beta chains were read from a single sample in a study of blood T cell repertoires in COVID-19. The repertoire was sequenced with immunoSEQ multiplex PCR; TCRdb's copy has only in-frame clones and lacks some. The profile shows some 150,000 clones, 65% to 85% of them singletons. Sequenced input: peripheral blood. These receptors were collected from a man aged 60-69 years with active or convalescent COVID-19. The CDR3 runs from the conserved cysteine through the conserved F or W. Each record gives: clone size, D gene, V gene, J gene, CDR3 protein, CDR3 DNA. A D gene is named only where the DNA matches it firmly. Part of the rows lack a size; the others show once, few, many or a class for expanded clones.

clone_size: few
d_call: -
v_call: TRBV19
j_call: TRBJ1-5
cdr3_aa: CASSMLRGGLVQPQHF
cdr3_nt: TGTGCCAGTAGTATGTTAAGAGGAGGGCTCGTTCAGCCCCAGCATTTT

clone_size: -
d_call: TRBD2
v_call: TRBV5-1
j_call: TRBJ2-1
cdr3_aa: CASSKISGTSAGEQFF
cdr3_nt: TGCGCCAGCAGCAAAATCTCCGGGACTAGCGCAGGGGAGCAGTTCTTC

clone_size: -
d_call: -
v_call: TRBV12-3/TRBV12-4
j_call: TRBJ2-7
cdr3_aa: CASSRTEGEQYF
cdr3_nt: TGTGCCAGCAGTAGGACCGAGGGAGAGCAGTACTTC

clone_size: -
d_call: -
v_call: TRBV10-3
j_call: TRBJ2-5
cdr3_aa: CAISRTAEETQYF
cdr3_nt: TGTGCCATCAGCCGGACAGCTGAAGAGACCCAGTACTTC

clone_size: -
d_call: -
v_call: TRBV2
j_call: TRBJ2-1
cdr3_aa: CASSADTSPIIYEQFF
cdr3_nt: TGTGCCAGCAGTGCCGACACTAGCCCCATTATCTATGAGCAGTTCTTC

clone_size: -
d_call: -
v_call: TRBV7-8
j_call: TRBJ1-2
cdr3_aa: CASSSAGKFYGYTF
cdr3_nt: TGTGCCAGCAGCTCTGCAGGGAAATTCTATGGCTACACCTTC

clone_size: -
d_call: TRBD1
v_call: TRBV28
j_call: TRBJ2-7
cdr3_aa: CATSGTGRYEQYF
cdr3_nt: TGTGCGACATCCGGGACAGGGAGGTACGAGCAGTACTTC

clone_size: -
d_call: TRBD2
v_call: TRBV6-2/TRBV6-3
j_call: TRBJ2-5
cdr3_aa: CASSYLAGSQETQYF
cdr3_nt: TGTGCCAGCAGTTACCTAGCGGGAAGTCAAGAGACCCAGTACTTC

clone_size: -
d_call: -
v_call: TRBV6-5
j_call: TRBJ1-1
cdr3_aa: CASSTAREVATEAFF
cdr3_nt: TGTGCCAGCAGTACCGCCAGGGAGGTGGCCACTGAAGCTTTCTTT

clone_size: -
d_call: -
v_call: TRBV5-4
j_call: TRBJ2-7
cdr3_aa: CASSPWSSDEQYF
cdr3_nt: TGTGCCAGCAGCCCCTGGAGTAGCGACGAGCAGTACTTC

clone_size: -
d_call: TRBD1
v_call: TRBV5-1
j_call: TRBJ2-7
cdr3_aa: CASSTRQGPSSYEQYF
cdr3_nt: TGCGCCAGCAGCACCCGACAGGGGCCAAGCTCCTACGAGCAGTACTTC

clone_size: -
d_call: -
v_call: TRBV4-3
j_call: TRBJ2-2
cdr3_aa: CASSQDNHGGLPGELFF
cdr3_nt: TGCGCCAGCAGCCAAGATAATCACGGAGGATTACCCGGGGAGCTGTTTTTT

clone_size: few
d_call: -
v_call: TRBV21-1
j_call: TRBJ2-3
cdr3_aa: CASRDGGPVFTDTQYF
cdr3_nt: TGTGCCAGCAGAGACGGGGGGCCAGTTTTCACAGATACGCAGTATTTT

clone_size: -
d_call: -
v_call: TRBV4-3
j_call: TRBJ1-2
cdr3_aa: CASSQVSGGGNYGYTF
cdr3_nt: TGCGCCAGCAGCCAAGTCAGCGGCGGCGGTAACTATGGCTACACCTTC

clone_size: -
d_call: TRBD2
v_call: TRBV7-2
j_call: TRBJ2-5
cdr3_aa: CASSLTSAETQYF
cdr3_nt: TGTGCCAGCAGCTTGACTAGCGCGGAGACCCAGTACTTC

clone_size: few
d_call: -
v_call: TRBV7-6
j_call: TRBJ1-2
cdr3_aa: CASSYSDSINYGYTF
cdr3_nt: TGTGCCAGCAGCTATTCGGACAGTATTAACTATGGCTACACCTTC

clone_size: -
d_call: TRBD1
v_call: TRBV10-3
j_call: TRBJ1-1
cdr3_aa: CAISAKGGQMNTEAFF
cdr3_nt: TGTGCCATCAGTGCCAAGGGGGGACAGATGAACACTGAAGCTTTCTTT

clone_size: -
d_call: -
v_call: TRBV7-9
j_call: TRBJ1-2
cdr3_aa: CASSLGRGTLKNYGYTF
cdr3_nt: TGTGCCAGCAGCTTAGGGAGGGGCACACTAAAAAACTATGGCTACACCTTC

clone_size: -
d_call: -
v_call: TRBV19
j_call: TRBJ1-1
cdr3_aa: CATQDRTNTEAFF
cdr3_nt: TGTGCCACACAGGACAGAACGAACACTGAAGCTTTCTTT

clone_size: -
d_call: -
v_call: TRBV7-3
j_call: TRBJ1-2
cdr3_aa: CASSPGTGGYTF
cdr3_nt: TGTGCCAGCAGCCCAGGGACTGGAGGCTACACCTTC

clone_size: -
d_call: TRBD2
v_call: TRBV7-2
j_call: TRBJ2-1
cdr3_aa: CASSLVTSGRSEQFF
cdr3_nt: TGTGCCAGCAGCTTAGTAACTAGCGGGAGAAGTGAGCAGTTCTTC

clone_size: -
d_call: -
v_call: TRBV20-1
j_call: TRBJ1-1
cdr3_aa: CSARSTVEAFF
cdr3_nt: TGCAGTGCTAGGTCCACAGTTGAAGCTTTCTTT

clone_size: -
d_call: -
v_call: TRBV19
j_call: TRBJ2-6
cdr3_aa: CASGIGTGANVLTF
cdr3_nt: TGTGCCAGTGGTATCGGGACTGGGGCCAACGTCCTGACTTTC

clone_size: -
d_call: TRBD2
v_call: TRBV13
j_call: TRBJ2-1
cdr3_aa: CASSLSLAGVQEQFF
cdr3_nt: TGTGCCAGCAGCTTAAGTCTAGCGGGAGTTCAGGAGCAGTTCTTC

clone_size: -
d_call: -
v_call: TRBV6-5
j_call: TRBJ1-5
cdr3_aa: CASRDYPYGNQPQHF
cdr3_nt: TGTGCCAGCAGGGACTATCCTTACGGCAATCAGCCCCAGCATTTT

clone_size: -
d_call: -
v_call: TRBV7-8
j_call: TRBJ2-1
cdr3_aa: CASSLLDEQFF
cdr3_nt: TGTGCCAGCAGCCTACTCGATGAGCAGTTCTTC

clone_size: -
d_call: -
v_call: TRBV7-3
j_call: TRBJ2-6
cdr3_aa: CASSLTGTPPGANVLTF
cdr3_nt: TGTGCCAGCAGCTTAACGGGGACACCGCCTGGGGCCAACGTCCTGACTTTC

clone_size: -
d_call: TRBD1
v_call: TRBV23-1
j_call: TRBJ1-6
cdr3_aa: CASKPGQINSPLHF
cdr3_nt: TGCGCCAGTAAACCGGGACAGATTAATTCACCCCTCCACTTT

clone_size: -
d_call: TRBD1
v_call: TRBV18
j_call: TRBJ2-6
cdr3_aa: CASSQDRVSSGANVLTF
cdr3_nt: TGTGCCAGCTCACAGGACAGGGTTAGCTCTGGGGCCAACGTCCTGACTTTC

clone_size: -
d_call: TRBD2
v_call: TRBV7-7
j_call: TRBJ2-3
cdr3_aa: CASSLGLAVTDTQYF
cdr3_nt: TGTGCCAGCAGCTTAGGGCTAGCGGTTACAGATACGCAGTATTTT

clone_size: -
d_call: -
v_call: TRBV21-1
j_call: TRBJ2-1
cdr3_aa: CASIRDDAIHRKEDEQFF
cdr3_nt: TGTGCCAGCATTAGGGATGATGCTATACATCGTAAGGAGGATGAGCAGTTCTTC

clone_size: -
d_call: -
v_call: TRBV18
j_call: TRBJ2-7
cdr3_aa: CASSPGPGRVGQRGEQYF
cdr3_nt: TGTGCCAGCTCACCCGGGCCGGGCAGGGTGGGGCAGCGCGGCGAGCAGTACTTC

clone_size: -
d_call: TRBD1
v_call: TRBV3-1/TRBV3-2
j_call: TRBJ1-2
cdr3_aa: CASSGTGGVYGYTF
cdr3_nt: TGTGCCAGCAGCGGGACAGGGGGCGTCTATGGCTACACCTTC

clone_size: -
d_call: -
v_call: TRBV9
j_call: TRBJ1-6
cdr3_aa: CASSVDSVDSPLHF
cdr3_nt: TGTGCCAGCAGCGTGGACAGTGTGGATTCACCCCTCCACTTT

clone_size: few
d_call: -
v_call: TRBV11-2
j_call: TRBJ1-2
cdr3_aa: CASSSYRDASGYTF
cdr3_nt: TGTGCCAGCAGCTCCTACAGGGACGCGTCTGGCTACACCTTC

clone_size: -
d_call: -
v_call: TRBV4-2
j_call: TRBJ2-3
cdr3_aa: CASSQGRSTDTQYF
cdr3_nt: TGTGCCAGCAGCCAAGGTCGTAGCACAGATACGCAGTATTTT

clone_size: -
d_call: TRBD2
v_call: TRBV15
j_call: TRBJ2-1
cdr3_aa: CATRTLSRASGIPPAYNEQFF
cdr3_nt: TGTGCCACCAGGACCCTTTCGAGGGCTAGCGGGATCCCTCCAGCCTACAATGAGCAGTTCTTC

clone_size: -
d_call: -
v_call: TRBV11-2
j_call: TRBJ2-2
cdr3_aa: CASSLRYRNTGELFF
cdr3_nt: TGTGCCAGCAGCTTACGGTACAGGAACACCGGGGAGCTGTTTTTT

clone_size: -
d_call: TRBD1
v_call: TRBV5-4
j_call: TRBJ1-2
cdr3_aa: CASSWGQVREGYTF
cdr3_nt: TGTGCCAGCAGCTGGGGACAGGTGCGGGAAGGCTACACCTTC

clone_size: -
d_call: TRBD2
v_call: TRBV2
j_call: TRBJ2-1
cdr3_aa: CASRDTGTSGILLSYNEQFF
cdr3_nt: TGTGCCAGCAGAGACACCGGGACTAGCGGGATACTCCTCTCCTACAATGAGCAGTTCTTC

clone_size: once
d_call: -
v_call: TRBV5-8
j_call: TRBJ1-1
cdr3_aa: CASTFRAGMNTEAFF
cdr3_nt: TGTGCCAGCACCTTCAGGGCCGGTATGAACACTGAAGCTTTCTTT

clone_size: few
d_call: -
v_call: TRBV28
j_call: TRBJ1-2
cdr3_aa: CASSLIRRWNYGYTF
cdr3_nt: TGTGCCAGCAGTTTAATTCGTCGGTGGAACTATGGCTACACCTTC

clone_size: -
d_call: -
v_call: TRBV7-2
j_call: TRBJ1-5
cdr3_aa: CASSLDLLRNQPQHF
cdr3_nt: TGTGCCAGCAGCTTAGATCTCCTACGCAATCAGCCCCAGCATTTT

clone_size: few
d_call: -
v_call: TRBV5-1
j_call: TRBJ2-2
cdr3_aa: CASSLDSKSTGELFF
cdr3_nt: TGCGCCAGCAGCTTGGACAGTAAAAGCACCGGGGAGCTGTTTTTT

clone_size: -
d_call: TRBD2
v_call: TRBV9
j_call: TRBJ2-1
cdr3_aa: CASSLTKGSGRYNEQFF
cdr3_nt: TGTGCCAGCAGCCTCACTAAGGGTAGCGGGAGGTACAATGAGCAGTTCTTC

clone_size: -
d_call: TRBD1
v_call: TRBV4-1
j_call: TRBJ2-1
cdr3_aa: CASSQTSTGSGDQFF
cdr3_nt: TGCGCCAGCAGCCAGACTTCGACAGGGAGTGGGGATCAGTTCTTC

clone_size: few
d_call: TRBD1
v_call: TRBV7-9
j_call: TRBJ1-4
cdr3_aa: CASAGQAREKLFF
cdr3_nt: TGTGCCAGCGCAGGACAGGCGCGCGAAAAACTGTTTTTT

clone_size: -
d_call: -
v_call: TRBV4-3
j_call: TRBJ1-2
cdr3_aa: CASSQSRGWGYTF
cdr3_nt: TGCGCCAGCAGCCAATCCAGGGGTTGGGGCTACACCTTC

clone_size: -
d_call: -
v_call: TRBV7-5
j_call: TRBJ2-7
cdr3_aa: CARSFDITSGRHTYEQYF
cdr3_nt: TGTGCCAGAAGCTTCGATATAACTAGCGGGAGGCATACCTACGAGCAGTACTTC

clone_size: -
d_call: -
v_call: TRBV19
j_call: TRBJ1-5
cdr3_aa: CASLRNGEGRNQPQHF
cdr3_nt: TGTGCCAGCCTTCGGAACGGGGAGGGTCGCAATCAGCCCCAGCATTTT

clone_size: -
d_call: TRBD2
v_call: TRBV7-2
j_call: TRBJ2-1
cdr3_aa: CASSPKRESYNEQFF
cdr3_nt: TGTGCCAGCAGCCCAAAGCGGGAGAGCTACAATGAGCAGTTCTTC

clone_size: -
d_call: -
v_call: TRBV28
j_call: TRBJ1-2
cdr3_aa: CASRRGPYGYTF
cdr3_nt: TGTGCCAGCAGGCGGGGCCCTTATGGCTACACCTTC

clone_size: -
d_call: -
v_call: TRBV27
j_call: TRBJ1-1
cdr3_aa: CASSLGDVGTEAFF
cdr3_nt: TGTGCCAGCAGTTTAGGAGACGTCGGCACTGAAGCTTTCTTT

clone_size: -
d_call: -
v_call: TRBV21-1
j_call: TRBJ1-4
cdr3_aa: CASSMREQGENEKLFF
cdr3_nt: TGTGCCAGCAGCATGAGGGAGCAGGGGGAGAACGAAAAACTGTTTTTT

clone_size: -
d_call: TRBD1
v_call: TRBV2
j_call: TRBJ1-2
cdr3_aa: CASSPRGTGINYGYTF
cdr3_nt: TGTGCCAGCAGTCCCCGAGGGACAGGGATTAACTATGGCTACACCTTC

clone_size: -
d_call: TRBD1
v_call: TRBV5-1
j_call: TRBJ1-5
cdr3_aa: CASSLGQGTQPQHF
cdr3_nt: TGCGCCAGCAGCCTGGGACAGGGGACGCAGCCCCAGCATTTT

clone_size: -
d_call: -
v_call: TRBV6-2/TRBV6-3
j_call: TRBJ1-6
cdr3_aa: CASSYSTSNSPLHF
cdr3_nt: TGTGCCAGCAGTTACTCGACAAGTAATTCACCCCTCCACTTT

clone_size: -
d_call: TRBD2
v_call: TRBV5-6
j_call: TRBJ2-5
cdr3_aa: CASSLMEGLAGQETQYF
cdr3_nt: TGTGCCAGCAGCTTGATGGAGGGACTAGCGGGCCAAGAGACCCAGTACTTC

clone_size: few
d_call: -
v_call: TRBV10-3
j_call: TRBJ1-2
cdr3_aa: CAISSPASLLDGYTF
cdr3_nt: TGTGCCATCAGTTCCCCCGCCAGTCTCCTAGATGGCTACACCTTC

clone_size: -
d_call: -
v_call: TRBV5-5
j_call: TRBJ2-7
cdr3_aa: CASSLGVADSYEQYF
cdr3_nt: TGTGCCAGCAGCTTGGGGGTCGCGGATTCCTACGAGCAGTACTTC